A single sample is the source of the 27 T cell receptor beta chains below, sequenced in a study of blood T cell repertoires in COVID-19. Produced via immunoSEQ multiplex PCR; TCRdb's table is partial and in-frame only. The sample includes around 130,000 clones, around 85% of them seen just once. Sequencing was done on a sample of peripheral blood. The origin of the receptors is a man between 60 and 75 years old with acute or convalescent COVID-19.

The gene calls are TRBV19 and TRBJ2-2; 8 bases fit TRBD1. With V trimmed by 5 bases and J by 5 bases, 4 bases remained unmatched. The CDR3 runs 14 residues. CDR1 is LNHDA and CDR2 is SQIVND in the germline V gene (reference sequence). The CDR3 sequence: CASSGDRGTGELFF. CDR3 DNA: TGTGCCAGTAGTGGAGACAGGGGAACCGGGGAGCTGTTTTTT.

The chain has TRBV5-8 and TRBJ2-5; D remains ambiguous. V lost 10 bases, J lost 3 bases, and 19 bases lay in between. The CDR3 extends over 14 amino acids. CDR1 SGHTS and CDR2 YDEGEE come from the germline V gene. The CDR3 region is CAFPRLSQKETQYF. The DNA for the CDR3 is TGTGCCTTCCCCCGCCTGTCACAGAAAGAGACCCAGTACTTC.

This chain uses TRBV14 with TRBJ2-3; a weak D match, TRBD1 (5 bases). Germline V CDR1 and CDR2: SGHDN, FVKESK. The V end was cut by 0 bases, the J end by 0 bases, with 10 bases between. The CDR3 runs 16 residues. CDR3 sequence: CASSQDRTLSTDTQYF. CDR3 DNA sequence: TGTGCCAGCAGCCAAGATAGGACACTTAGCACAGATACGCAGTATTTT.

This chain connects TRBV5-1 to TRBJ1-2; TRBD1 aligns across 8 bases. CDR3 length equals 14 residues. The germline V gene encodes CDR1 SGHRS and CDR2 YFSETQ. V shed 4 bases, J shed 8 bases, and the junction held 10 bases outside the gene matches. CDR3 nucleotide sequence: TGCGCCAGCAGCACGGGACAGGAGTTGAGAGGCTACACCTTC. Translated, it gives CASSTGQELRGYTF.

The chain joins TRBV24-1 to TRBJ2-5; no reliable D call. V was clipped by 0 bases and J by 5 bases, with 12 bases between them. CDR3 length equals 15 residues. CDR1 and CDR2 from the germline V gene are KGHDR and SFDVKD. The CDR3 loop reads CATSDLGAFGETQYF. CDR3 DNA: TGTGCCACCAGTGATTTGGGAGCATTCGGGGAGACCCAGTACTTC.

The chain employs TRBV28 and TRBJ2-1, with 13 bases aligning to TRBD2. After removal of 4 bases from V and 6 bases from J, the junction contained 12 bases not matched to a gene. This CDR3 comprises 18 residues. Per germline, CDR1 MDHEN and CDR2 SYDVKM. This chain's CDR3 is CASSYPGGTSGDFNEQFF. DNA of the CDR3: TGTGCCAGCAGTTACCCCGGAGGGACTAGCGGGGACTTCAATGAGCAGTTCTTC.

The chain carries TRBV28 and TRBJ1-4; TRBD1 matches at 7 bases. Trimming took 3 bases from V and 5 from J; bases not matched to a gene: 9. The CDR3 covers 16 residues. Germline CDR1 and CDR2: MDHEN and SYDVKM. This CDR3 is CASSLMLGTANEKLFF. The CDR3 DNA follows: TGTGCCAGCAGTTTGATGCTTGGGACAGCAAATGAAAAACTGTTTTTT.

The chain couples TRBV6-5 to TRBJ2-5, with 7 bases aligning to TRBD2. The CDR3 consists of 14 residues. Germline CDR1 reads MNHEY; CDR2 reads SVGAGI. V lost 8 bases to trimming and J lost 4 bases; unmatched junction nucleotides: 10. The DNA for the CDR3 is TGTGCCAGCGGCCGGACCTGGGGGGGAGAGACCCAGTACTTC. Protein: CASGRTWGGETQYF.

This chain joins TRBV10-1 and TRBJ2-3, with TRBD2 matching over 10 bases. The CDR3 extends over 16 amino acids. The trim removed 4 bases at V and 3 bases at J, leaving 7 bases unmatched. Germline V lookup: CDR1 WNHNN, CDR2 SYGVQD (reference sequence). The CDR3 protein is CASSGDSSGRTDTQYF. CDR3 bases: TGCGCCAGCAGTGGCGATTCTAGCGGGAGAACAGATACGCAGTATTTT.

The V gene is TRBV4-3, the J gene TRBJ2-4; D is unclear. Germline V gene sequence: CDR1 LGHNA, CDR2 YSLEER. The CDR3 consists of 14 residues. V was cut by 0 bases and J by 10 bases, with 13 bases left in between. CDR3: CASSQDFGQDIQYF. CDR3 coding DNA: TGCGCCAGCAGCCAAGATTTTGGCCAAGATATTCAGTACTTC.

The V call is TRBV11-2, the J call TRBJ2-1, with 12 bases identical to TRBD2. J gave up 5 bases and V 2 bases, and 1 base lay outside the gene matches. Germline CDR1 reads SGHAT; CDR2 reads FQNNGV. The CDR3 has 15 amino acids. Here the CDR3 reads CASSLWTSGNNEQFF. In nucleotides, the CDR3 is TGTGCCAGCAGCTTATGGACTAGCGGGAACAATGAGCAGTTCTTC.

This clone has just a few counts. The rearrangement links TRBV28 to TRBJ2-7; tentatively, D is TRBD1 (5 bases). The germline V gene encodes CDR1 MDHEN and CDR2 SYDVKM. With 2 bases removed from V and 2 bases from J, the gap between germline ends came to 13 bases. The length of the CDR3 is 15 residues. Here the CDR3 DNA reads TGTGCCAGCAGTTTACCTACAGTGACAGCCTACGAGCAGTACTTC. Amino acids: CASSLPTVTAYEQYF. Full variable domain (missing parts from reference TRBV28 and TRBJ2-7): DVKVTQSSRYLVKRTGEKVFLECVQDMDHENMFWYRQDPGLGLRLIYFSYDVKMKEKGDIPEGYSVSREKKERFSLILESASTNQTSMYLCASSLPTVTAYEQYFGPGTRLTVT.

The genes are TRBV30 and TRBJ1-4; TRBD1 matches 7 bases. V shed 4 bases, J shed 7 bases, and the junction held 9 bases outside the gene matches. The CDR3 is made up of 14 amino acids. Germline values: CDR1 GTSNPN, CDR2 SVGIG (reference sequence). The CDR3, as DNA: TGTGCCTGGACGGGGACAGATGGAGGTGAAAAACTGTTTTTT. It translates to CAWTGTDGGEKLFF.

CDR3 coding DNA: TGCAGTGCTAGAGATGAGAAGACCCAGTACTTC. It encodes CSARDEKTQYF. This sequence joins TRBV20-1 and TRBJ2-5; D is uncertain. This CDR3 has 11 amino acids. The germline V and J ends were trimmed by 0 bases and 6 bases, with 5 bases remaining between them. CDR1 DFQATT and CDR2 SNEGSKA come from the germline V gene (reference sequence).

This clone was recorded only once. The rearrangement links TRBV7-9 to TRBJ1-2, with 9 nucleotides matching TRBD1. Germline CDR1 is SEHNR and CDR2 is FQNEAQ (reference sequence). The CDR3 contains 14 residues. After removal of 5 bases from V and 7 bases from J, the junction contained 8 bases not matched to a gene. Here the CDR3 reads CASSTGQGSGGYTF. In DNA form, the CDR3 reads TGTGCCAGCAGCACGGGACAGGGTAGTGGTGGCTACACCTTC.

The V and J genes are TRBV3-1 (or the pseudogene TRBV3-2) and TRBJ2-5; 7 positions agree with TRBD1. In germline, CDR1 is LGHDT, CDR2 YNNKEL (reference sequence). This CDR3 is 16 amino acids long. J gave up 4 bases and V 0 bases, and 8 bases lay outside the gene matches. This CDR3 reads CASSQDVRGNTETQYF. The CDR3 DNA reads TGTGCCAGCAGCCAAGACGTCAGGGGGAATACAGAGACCCAGTACTTC.

The chain carries TRBV6-5 and TRBJ1-6, with 7 nucleotides matching TRBD1. Germline CDR1 MNHEY, CDR2 SVGAGI. The trim removed 5 bases at V and 9 bases at J, leaving 7 bases unmatched. The CDR3 totals 14 residues. The CDR3 loop reads CASSLGQGGSPLHF. The CDR3 DNA is TGTGCCAGCAGTCTAGGGCAGGGGGGTTCACCCCTCCACTTT.

The chain joins TRBV3-1 (or the pseudogene TRBV3-2) to TRBJ1-2, with TRBD1 matching 7 bases. The CDR3 runs to 15 residues. CDR1 and CDR2 from the germline V gene are LGHDT and YNNKEL (reference sequence). V lost 1 base and J lost 4; bases outside the gene matches: 6. The CDR3 sequence is CASSQGVGQAYGYTF. In nucleotides, the CDR3 is TGTGCCAGCAGCCAAGGGGTAGGACAGGCCTATGGCTACACCTTC.

Ten or more counts support this clone. The genes are TRBV9 and TRBJ1-5, with a weak D call TRBD1 (6 bases). The V gene lost 3 bases and the J gene lost 7 bases, with 17 bases spanning the gap. CDR1 is SGDLS and CDR2 is YYNGEE in the germline V gene. The CDR3 sequence is 15 residues long. The chain's CDR3 is CASSGSGEPGQPQHF. The CDR3 bases are TGTGCCAGCAGCGGATCAGGGGAGCCAGGCCAGCCCCAGCATTTT.

A single count supports this clone. This chain uses TRBV28 with TRBJ2-1; the D is unclear. With 5 bases removed from V and 6 bases from J, the gap between germline ends came to 8 bases. CDR3 size: 12 residues. Germline-derived CDR1 and CDR2 are MDHEN and SYDVKM. As DNA, the CDR3 is TGTGCCAGCAGTACCACTACCAATGAGCAGTTCTTC. Its translation is CASSTTTNEQFF. The full variable domain, in which reference TRBV28 and TRBJ2-1 provide the parts outside the CDR3, is DVKVTQSSRYLVKRTGEKVFLECVQDMDHENMFWYRQDPGLGLRLIYFSYDVKMKEKGDIPEGYSVSREKKERFSLILESASTNQTSMYLCASSTTTNEQFFGPGTRLTVL.

V usage is TRBV9 and J usage is TRBJ2-1; 16 bases fit TRBD2. CDR1 and CDR2 from the germline V gene are SGDLS and YYNGEE. Trimming at V came to 4 bases and at J to 4 bases, leaving 5 bases not matched to a gene. The CDR3 is 17 amino acids. CDR3 amino acids: CASSPGTSGRDYNEQFF. Here the CDR3 DNA reads TGTGCCAGCAGCCCCGGGACTAGCGGGAGGGATTACAATGAGCAGTTCTTC.

The gene calls are TRBV19 and TRBJ1-1; D is undetermined. Germline values: CDR1 LNHDA, CDR2 SQIVND (reference sequence). The CDR3 length is 14 residues. Between the trimmed V and J ends, which lost 2 bases and 0 bases, there was a span of 7 bases. The DNA of the CDR3 is TGTGCCAGTAGTATAAGAGGGATGAACACTGAAGCTTTCTTT. It codes for CASSIRGMNTEAFF.

The chain joins TRBV12-3 or TRBV12-4 to TRBJ1-5, with D tentatively TRBD1 (5 bases). Trimming took off 6 bases at V and 7 bases at J, with 13 bases between the two ends. This CDR3 is built from 13 residues. The CDR3 nucleotides are TGTGCCAGCAGAGGTCAGGGTGGGCAGCCCCAGCATTTT. This encodes CASRGQGGQPQHF.

This clone was detected a few times. The rearrangement uses TRBV6-6 and TRBJ1-3; D not resolved. CDR3 length equals 16 residues. Deletions cut 7 bases from V and 2 bases from J, with 18 bases between. Germline CDR1 MNHNY, CDR2 SVGAGI (reference sequence). The CDR3 reads CASIRRAEGAGNTIYF. The CDR3 nucleotides read TGTGCCAGCATCCGGAGGGCCGAGGGAGCTGGAAACACCATATATTTT.

CDR3 residues: CASSLAGVVDTQYF. The CDR3 DNA follows: TGTGCCAGCAGTTTGGCGGGAGTCGTTGATACGCAGTATTTT. This rearrangement joins TRBV27 to TRBJ2-3; 7 nucleotides line up with TRBD2. Germline CDR1 and CDR2: MNHEY and SMNVEV (reference sequence). Trimming took 3 bases from V and 6 from J; bases not matched to a gene: 6. This CDR3 spans 14 amino acids.

This chain uses TRBV5-6 with TRBJ2-7; 8 bases are shared with TRBD2. The CDR3 totals 15 residues. CDR1 and CDR2 (germline): SGHDT, YYEEEE. The V gene end was trimmed by 4 bases and the J gene end by 6 bases; junction bases not matched to a gene: 12. The CDR3 DNA is TGTGCCAGCAGCCATTTAGCGGGACCCCAGACCGAGCAGTACTTC. Its translation is CASSHLAGPQTEQYF.

This clone was seen once. The chain employs TRBV6-5 and TRBJ1-1; D is perhaps TRBD1 (5 bases). Trimming took 0 bases from V and 3 from J, leaving 8 bases between them. This CDR3 is 14 amino acids long. Germline V gene sequence: CDR1 MNHEY, CDR2 SVGAGI. The CDR3 DNA follows: TGTGCCAGCAGTTACTCCGCCAGGGACACTGAAGCTTTCTTT. It yields the protein CASSYSARDTEAFF.